This is a list of T cell receptor beta chains from one sample in a study of cytomegalovirus exposure and HLA in healthy donors. Here immunoSEQ multiplex PCR was the method, and the copy in TCRdb shows in-frame clones only, minus some. The repertoire holds 130,000 or so clones, with around 8.5% as singletons. Sequenced input: PBMCs. These receptors came from a middle-aged man in good health and CMV-seronegative. CDR3s include the opening cysteine and the closing phenylalanine or tryptophan. The order of the fields is V gene, D gene, clone size, J gene, CDR3 DNA, CDR3 protein. A D gene is named only where the DNA matches it firmly. Clone size is not always given. Where it is, it says once, few, many or a class for expanded clones.

TRBV4-1	.	few	TRBJ2-3	TGCGCCAGCAGCCAACAGACAGCGACAGATACGCAGTATTTT	CASSQQTATDTQYF
TRBV29-1	.	.	TRBJ2-1	TGCAGCGTTCTAGTCAATGAGCAGTTCTTC	CSVLVNEQFF
TRBV29-1	TRBD1	.	TRBJ2-7	TGCAGCGTTTTGGGACAGGGGGCCCACGAGCAGTACTTC	CSVLGQGAHEQYF
TRBV23-1	.	.	TRBJ1-1	TGCGCCAGCAGTCAGGCCACAGGCACTGAAGCTTTCTTT	CASSQATGTEAFF
TRBV7-2	.	.	TRBJ1-5	TGTGCCAGCAGCTTAGATGCGGGAGCCGGGGGGAATCAGCCCCAGCATTTT	CASSLDAGAGGNQPQHF
TRBV7-9	TRBD2	few	TRBJ2-5	TGTGCCAGCGGGACTATTCGAGAGACCCAGTACTTC	CASGTIRETQYF
TRBV7-2	.	few	TRBJ1-5	TGTGCCAGCAGGCCATCGAGGATTAGCAATCAGCCCCAGCATTTT	CASRPSRISNQPQHF
TRBV27	.	few	TRBJ1-1	TGTGCCAGCAGTAACTCAGGGGTAGGGACTGAAGCTTTCTTT	CASSNSGVGTEAFF
TRBV9	.	.	TRBJ2-5	TGTGCCAGCAGCGATCGTCGGGAGACCCAGTACTTC	CASSDRRETQYF
TRBV28	TRBD1	.	TRBJ2-3	TGTGCCAGCAGTCCCCGACAGGGAGGCACAGATACGCAGTATTTT	CASSPRQGGTDTQYF
TRBV6-5	.	.	TRBJ1-1	TGTGCCAGCAGTTATCAGGGTGGAACTGAAGCTTTCTTT	CASSYQGGTEAFF
TRBV5-1	.	few	TRBJ2-1	TGCGCCAGCAGCTTGGACGGGGGGACATTTTACAATGAGCAGTTCTTC	CASSLDGGTFYNEQFF
TRBV5-1	TRBD1	few	TRBJ1-2	TGCGCCAGCAGCTTAGGACAGGGTGACGGCTACACCTTC	CASSLGQGDGYTF
TRBV19	TRBD1	.	TRBJ2-4	TGTGCCAGTAGTATGGGGTCTCAGGGGGTCAAAAACATTCAGTACTTC	CASSMGSQGVKNIQYF
TRBV4-1	TRBD1	few	TRBJ2-6	TGCGCCAGCAGTTCCATCCCGGGACAGGGGGCAAGCGGGGCCAACGTCCTGACTTTC	CASSSIPGQGASGANVLTF
TRBV18	.	.	TRBJ1-1	TGTGCCAGCTCCCCGGTTCCGGGGTTCACTGAAGCTTTCTTT	CASSPVPGFTEAFF
TRBV4-2	.	few	TRBJ2-7	TGTGCCAGCAGCCAAGTAGGAGGTCGGGGGAGCTCCTACGAGCAGTACTTC	CASSQVGGRGSSYEQYF
TRBV2	.	.	TRBJ1-2	TGTGCCAGCAGGGAGGAAGGGACTAACTATGGCTACACCTTC	CASREEGTNYGYTF
TRBV12-5	TRBD1	.	TRBJ2-5	TGTGCTAGTGGTCCCTCGTGGACAGGGGGCTTGGAGACCCAGTACTTC	CASGPSWTGGLETQYF
TRBV7-9	.	.	TRBJ2-3	TGTGCCAGCAGCTTAGGACCAGCTGGGAGTTATACGCAGTATTTT	CASSLGPAGSYTQYF
TRBV9	TRBD1	.	TRBJ1-2	TGTGCCAGCAGCGTAGGACAGGGCGGCTACACCTTC	CASSVGQGGYTF
TRBV14	.	few	TRBJ2-7	TGTGCCAGCAGCCACCTGGACTACTCCTACGAGCAGTACTTC	CASSHLDYSYEQYF
TRBV6-1	.	.	TRBJ2-2	TGTGCCAGCATCGATGGGCCAGGGTTCACCGGGGAGCTGTTTTTT	CASIDGPGFTGELFF
TRBV7-3	TRBD2	few	TRBJ2-1	TGTGCCACCGGACTAGCGGGGGGAAATGAGCAGTTCTTC	CATGLAGGNEQFF
TRBV5-6	.	.	TRBJ1-6	TGTGCCAGCAGCTCGCGCTCCTATAATTCACCCCTCCATTTT	CASSSRSYNSPLHF
TRBV7-9	.	.	TRBJ1-2	TGTGCCAGCAGCGTTGACAGTGATAGGAACTATGGCTACACCTTC	CASSVDSDRNYGYTF
TRBV6-4	TRBD2	.	TRBJ2-1	TGTGCCAGCAGTTGGGAGGGGACCACTCCCGGTGAGCAGTTCTTC	CASSWEGTTPGEQFF
TRBV4-2	.	.	TRBJ2-3	TGTGCCAGCAGCCAAGACCTTCGCAGAGATACGCAGTATTTT	CASSQDLRRDTQYF
TRBV9	TRBD1	.	TRBJ2-7	TGTGCCAGCAGCGCCCGGGACAGGCTCACCTACGAGCAGTACTTC	CASSARDRLTYEQYF
TRBV30	TRBD1	few	TRBJ1-5	TGTGCCTGGAGTGTAAGAACAGGGGGTGGTCAGCCCCAGCATTTT	CAWSVRTGGGQPQHF
TRBV10-3	.	.	TRBJ1-1	TGTGCCATCAGTGAGTCGTCGTGGAGATTGAACACTGAAGCTTTCTTT	CAISESSWRLNTEAFF
TRBV2	TRBD2	.	TRBJ2-1	TGTGCCAGCAGTCCACTAGCGGGAGGTTACAATGAGCAGTTCTTC	CASSPLAGGYNEQFF
TRBV6-1	.	few	TRBJ2-7	TGTGCCAGCAGTGAAATCGAGGGTCCGGACGAGCAGTACTTC	CASSEIEGPDEQYF
TRBV15	.	.	TRBJ1-4	TGTGCCACCAGCAGAGCGAATTGGGGAGGCCGTAATGAAAAACTGTTTTTT	CATSRANWGGRNEKLFF
TRBV6-5	TRBD1	.	TRBJ1-2	TGTGCCAGCAGGAAAGACTGGACAGGGAAGGATGGCTACACCTTC	CASRKDWTGKDGYTF
TRBV7-8	.	few	TRBJ1-1	TGTGCCAGCAGCTTTCGACAGCAGCCATATGAAGCTTTCTTT	CASSFRQQPYEAFF
TRBV10-3	.	few	TRBJ2-7	TGTGCCATCAGCTTGACAGAACTCTACGAGCAGTACTTC	CAISLTELYEQYF
TRBV19	.	few	TRBJ2-4	TGTGCCAGTACCCCGGACACGCTAGCCAAAAACATTCAGTACTTC	CASTPDTLAKNIQYF
TRBV6-5	TRBD1	few	TRBJ1-1	TGTGCCAGCAGTTACGCGACAGGGGGCGACACTGAAGCTTTCTTT	CASSYATGGDTEAFF
TRBV6-1	.	few	TRBJ2-7	TGTGCCAGCAGCCCCACAGGTGGAAGCTACGAGCAGTACTTC	CASSPTGGSYEQYF
TRBV6-1	.	.	TRBJ1-1	TGTGCCAGCAGTTGGGGGGGGAACACTGAAGCTTTCTTT	CASSWGGNTEAFF
TRBV6-5	.	few	TRBJ1-3	TGTGCCAGCAGCCGAACAACATCTGGAAACACCATATATTTT	CASSRTTSGNTIYF
TRBV19	TRBD1	few	TRBJ1-3	TGTGCCAGTAGTTCGGACAGGGTCGTCGGAAACACCATATATTTT	CASSSDRVVGNTIYF
TRBV23-1	.	.	TRBJ2-2	TGCGCCAGCAGTCTAAGACGGGAGAACACCGGGGAGCTGTTTTTT	CASSLRRENTGELFF
TRBV19	.	few	TRBJ1-1	TGTGCCAGTAGTAACAACAGGGATACAAAGGCTGAAGCTTTCTTT	CASSNNRDTKAEAFF
TRBV2	.	.	TRBJ2-5	TGTGCCAGCAGTACCGGGTCGCCCGCGACCCAGTACTTC	CASSTGSPATQYF
TRBV25-1	TRBD1	.	TRBJ2-1	TGTGCCAGCAGTGATCTGGAGGGCAGGGGGCGCGGTGAGCAGTTCTTC	CASSDLEGRGRGEQFF
TRBV7-2	.	.	TRBJ2-3	TGTGCCAGCAGCGCAAACAGGGTGGCAGATACGCAGTATTTT	CASSANRVADTQYF
TRBV5-1	TRBD1	.	TRBJ2-3	TGCGCCAGCACCGAGGGACAGGGGGCGATAAGCACAGATACGCAGTATTTT	CASTEGQGAISTDTQYF
TRBV5-1	TRBD2	.	TRBJ2-3	TGCGCCAGCAGCTTGGCCTCGGGGGGGCAGTCAGATACGCAGTATTTT	CASSLASGGQSDTQYF
TRBV5-1	TRBD2	few	TRBJ2-1	TGCGCCAGCAGCTCAGGGACTAGCGGTTACAATGAGCAGTTCTTC	CASSSGTSGYNEQFF
TRBV9	.	few	TRBJ1-1	TGTGCCAGCAGCGTAGGTGGACAGAACACTGAAGCTTTCTTT	CASSVGGQNTEAFF